The present TCR beta chain was sequenced within a study of T cell clonality in common variable immunodeficiency. Notes on the study in general: In common variable immunodeficiency, TCR beta chains reportedly carried fewer deletions and N-nucleotide insertions. T cell subpopulation sequencing would be needed to explain CVID clonality.

Method: immunoSEQ multiplex PCR; TCRdb's copy keeps in-frame clones and lacks some. The counts give more than 30,000 clones, none of them seen only once; 0.75% to 1% is held by the top ten. The germline gives CDR1 SNHLY, CDR2 FYNNEI. The CDR3 contains 13 residues. V was pared by 4 bases and J by 5 bases, with 11 bases between. There are many counts of this clone. Its antigen remains unidentified. The read halts 3 residues ahead of the CDR3 end, with the missing end drawn from the germline J gene. Sequencing was carried out using peripheral blood mononuclear cells. The chain uses TRBV2 and TRBJ1-1; D not resolved. This clonotype originated in a person between 18 and 75 years old in good health. CDR3 DNA, as far as it was read: TGTGCCAGCAGTGTAGAGGGTTGGACTGAA. Residues: CASSVEGWTE. Given in full, the CDR3 is CASSVEGWTEAFF.